Following are 3 T cell receptor beta chains from one sample sequenced in a study of CD8 T cells in ankylosing spondylitis. TCRdb recomputed calls from the 5' RACE reads with MiXCR, one row per CDR3 protein. The sample shows several thousand distinct CDR3 sequences, under 2.5% of them seen only once. The sample consisted of blood, either unsorted or a sorted T cell fraction (not recorded which). These TCRs come from a male donor with ankylosing spondylitis or in good health (not recorded which).

This clonotype has a count of ten or more. The V gene is TRBV9, the J gene TRBJ2-2, with D perhaps being TRBD1 or TRBD2 (5 bases each). V was pared by 4 bases and J by 6 bases, with 10 bases between. The CDR3 runs to 13 residues. The germline CDR1 and CDR2 sequences are SGDLS and YYNGEE. This CDR3 is CASSPSGPGELFF. CDR3 coding DNA: TGTGCCAGCAGCCCTTCGGGGCCCGGGGAGCTGTTTTTT.

This clonotype occurred many times. The chain links TRBV9 to TRBJ2-7, with a tentative D call TRBD2 (6 bases). V gave up 3 bases and J gave up 3 bases, with 10 bases separating them. This CDR3 contains 13 residues. In germline, CDR1 is SGDLS, CDR2 YYNGEE. The CDR3 is CASSDSGGYEQYF. CDR3 bases: TGTGCCAGCAGCGACTCCGGGGGCTACGAGCAGTACTTC.

Relative to its sample, this clonotype is medium-sized (0.01 to 0.1%). V is TRBV9 and J is TRBJ2-5, with D perhaps TRBD1 (6 bases). The V gene lost 4 bases and the J gene lost 2 bases, with 9 bases spanning the gap. Looked up from germline, CDR1 is SGDLS and CDR2 is YYNGEE. This CDR3 is 13 amino acids long. DNA for the CDR3: TGTGCCAGCAGCTGGACAGATCAAGAGACCCAGTACTTC. Translated, it gives CASSWTDQETQYF.